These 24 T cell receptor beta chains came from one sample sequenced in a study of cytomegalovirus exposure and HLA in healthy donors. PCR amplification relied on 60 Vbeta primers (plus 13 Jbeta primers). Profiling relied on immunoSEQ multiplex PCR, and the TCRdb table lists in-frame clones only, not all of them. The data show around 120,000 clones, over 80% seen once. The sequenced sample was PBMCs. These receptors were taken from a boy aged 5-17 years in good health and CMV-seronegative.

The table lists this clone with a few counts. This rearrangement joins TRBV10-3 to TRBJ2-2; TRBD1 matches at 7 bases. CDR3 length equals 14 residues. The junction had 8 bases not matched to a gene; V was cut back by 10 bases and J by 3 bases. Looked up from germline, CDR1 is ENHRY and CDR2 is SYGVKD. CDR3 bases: TGTGCCACTAAAGGACAGGTGGACACCGGGGAGCTGTTTTTT. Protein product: CATKGQVDTGELFF.

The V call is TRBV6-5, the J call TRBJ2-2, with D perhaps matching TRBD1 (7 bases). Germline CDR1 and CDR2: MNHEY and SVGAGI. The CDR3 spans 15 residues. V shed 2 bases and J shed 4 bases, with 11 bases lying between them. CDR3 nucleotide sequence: TGTGCCAGCAGTTACGTCAGGGGGGCCACCGGGGAGCTGTTTTTT. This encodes CASSYVRGATGELFF.

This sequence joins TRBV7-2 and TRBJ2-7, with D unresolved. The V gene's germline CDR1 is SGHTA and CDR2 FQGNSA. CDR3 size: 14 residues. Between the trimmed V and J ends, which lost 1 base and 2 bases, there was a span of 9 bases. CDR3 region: CASSLGAGPYEQYF. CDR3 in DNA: TGTGCCAGCAGCTTAGGGGCAGGTCCCTACGAGCAGTACTTC.

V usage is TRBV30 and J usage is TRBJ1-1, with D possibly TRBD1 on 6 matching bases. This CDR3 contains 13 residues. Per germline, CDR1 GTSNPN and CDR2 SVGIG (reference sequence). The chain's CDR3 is CACGGALNTEAFF. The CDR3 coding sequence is TGTGCATGTGGGGGGGCCCTGAACACTGAAGCTTTCTTT.

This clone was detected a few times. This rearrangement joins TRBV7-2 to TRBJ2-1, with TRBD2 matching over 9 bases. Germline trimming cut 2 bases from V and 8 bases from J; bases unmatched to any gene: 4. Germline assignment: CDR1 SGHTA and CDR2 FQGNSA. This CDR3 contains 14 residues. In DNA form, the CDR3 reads TGTGCCAGCAGCTTAAGTAGCGGGAGCGATGAGCAGTTCTTC. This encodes CASSLSSGSDEQFF.

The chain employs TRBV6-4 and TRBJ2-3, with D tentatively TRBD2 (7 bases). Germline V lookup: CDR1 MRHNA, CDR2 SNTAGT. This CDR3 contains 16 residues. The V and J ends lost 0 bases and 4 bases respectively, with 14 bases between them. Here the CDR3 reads CASSDSVGGRADTQYF. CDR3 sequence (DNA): TGTGCCAGCAGTGACTCGGTCGGGGGGCGAGCAGATACGCAGTATTTT.

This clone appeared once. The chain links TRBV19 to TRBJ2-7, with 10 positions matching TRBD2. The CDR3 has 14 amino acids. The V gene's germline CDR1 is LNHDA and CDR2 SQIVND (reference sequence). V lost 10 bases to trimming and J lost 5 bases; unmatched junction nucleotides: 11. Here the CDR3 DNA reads TGTGCCACCCAACCTAGCGGGAGAATCGACGAGCAGTACTTC. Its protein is CATQPSGRIDEQYF.

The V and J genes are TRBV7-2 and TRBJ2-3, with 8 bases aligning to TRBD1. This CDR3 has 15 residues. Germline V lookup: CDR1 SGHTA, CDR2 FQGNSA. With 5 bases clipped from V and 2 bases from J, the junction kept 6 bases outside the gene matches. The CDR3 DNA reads TGTGCCAGCAGCACAAGGACAGGGAACACAGATACGCAGTATTTT. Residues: CASSTRTGNTDTQYF.

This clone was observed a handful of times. The CDR3 sequence: CASSYVNEANCGYTF. The CDR3 region has the DNA TGTGCCAGCAGCTACGTGAATGAAGCCAATTGTGGCTACACCTTC. The chain is built from TRBV5-6 and TRBJ1-2, with D hard to call. The V end was cut by 3 bases, the J end by 7 bases, with 19 bases between. The CDR3 is made up of 15 amino acids. From germline, CDR1 is SGHDT and CDR2 YYEEEE.

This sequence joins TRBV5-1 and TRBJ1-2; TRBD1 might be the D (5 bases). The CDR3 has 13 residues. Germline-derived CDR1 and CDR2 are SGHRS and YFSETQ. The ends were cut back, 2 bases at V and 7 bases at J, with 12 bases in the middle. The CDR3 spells CASSLGQAGGYTF. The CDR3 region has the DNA TGCGCCAGCAGCTTAGGACAAGCGGGTGGCTACACCTTC.

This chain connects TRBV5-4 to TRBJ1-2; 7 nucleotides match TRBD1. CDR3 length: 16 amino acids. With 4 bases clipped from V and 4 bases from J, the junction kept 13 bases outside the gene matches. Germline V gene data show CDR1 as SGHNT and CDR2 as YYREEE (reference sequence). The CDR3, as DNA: TGTGCCAGCAGCCCGGAGGTGGACAGGAGGGCCTATGGCTACACCTTC. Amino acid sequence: CASSPEVDRRAYGYTF.

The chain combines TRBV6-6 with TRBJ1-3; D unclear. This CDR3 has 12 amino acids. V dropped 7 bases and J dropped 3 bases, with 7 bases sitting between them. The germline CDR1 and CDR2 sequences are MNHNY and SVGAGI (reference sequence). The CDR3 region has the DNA TGTGCCAGCACCCCCGGTGGAAACACCATATATTTT. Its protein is CASTPGGNTIYF.

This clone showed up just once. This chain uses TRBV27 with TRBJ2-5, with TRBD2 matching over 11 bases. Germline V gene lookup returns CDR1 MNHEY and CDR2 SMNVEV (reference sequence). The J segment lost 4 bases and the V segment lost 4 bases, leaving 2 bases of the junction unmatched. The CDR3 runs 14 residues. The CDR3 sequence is CASSWLAGGETQYF. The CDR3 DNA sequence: TGTGCCAGCAGTTGGCTAGCGGGAGGAGAGACCCAGTACTTC.

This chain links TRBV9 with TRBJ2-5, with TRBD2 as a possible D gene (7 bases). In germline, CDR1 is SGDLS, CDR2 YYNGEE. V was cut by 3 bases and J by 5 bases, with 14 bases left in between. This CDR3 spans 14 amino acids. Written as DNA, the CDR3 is TGTGCCAGCAGCGGAAAGGAGGGGGGGGAGACCCAGTACTTC. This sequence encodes CASSGKEGGETQYF.

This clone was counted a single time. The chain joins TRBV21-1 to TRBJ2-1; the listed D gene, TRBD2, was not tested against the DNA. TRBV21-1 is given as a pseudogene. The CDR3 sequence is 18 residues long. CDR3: CASSPSPVRERAYNEQFF. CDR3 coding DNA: TGTGCCAGCAGCCCTTCCCCCGTCCGGGAGAGGGCCTACAATGAGCAGTTCTTC.

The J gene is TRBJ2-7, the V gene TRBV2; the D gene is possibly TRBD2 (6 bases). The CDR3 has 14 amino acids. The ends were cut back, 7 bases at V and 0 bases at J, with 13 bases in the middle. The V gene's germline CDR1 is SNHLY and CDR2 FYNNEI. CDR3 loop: CASKWGESSYEQYF. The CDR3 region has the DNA TGTGCCAGCAAATGGGGGGAGAGCTCCTACGAGCAGTACTTC.

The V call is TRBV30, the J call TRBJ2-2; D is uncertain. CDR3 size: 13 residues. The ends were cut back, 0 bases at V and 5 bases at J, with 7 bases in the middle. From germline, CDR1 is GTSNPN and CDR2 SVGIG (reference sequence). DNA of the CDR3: TGTGCCTGGAGTGTACAAATTACCGGGGAGCTGTTTTTT. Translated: CAWSVQITGELFF.

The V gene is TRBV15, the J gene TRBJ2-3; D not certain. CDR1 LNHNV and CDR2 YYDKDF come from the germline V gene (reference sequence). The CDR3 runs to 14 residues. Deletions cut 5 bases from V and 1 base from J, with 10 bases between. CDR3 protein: CATSSYRGTDTQYF. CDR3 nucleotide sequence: TGTGCCACCAGCTCCTATCGGGGCACAGATACGCAGTATTTT.

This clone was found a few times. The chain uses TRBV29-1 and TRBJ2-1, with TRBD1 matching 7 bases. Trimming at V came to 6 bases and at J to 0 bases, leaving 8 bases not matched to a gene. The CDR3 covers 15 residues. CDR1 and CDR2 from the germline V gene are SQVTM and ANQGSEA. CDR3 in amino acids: CSVPGTASSYNEQFF. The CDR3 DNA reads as TGCAGCGTGCCAGGGACAGCCAGCTCCTACAATGAGCAGTTCTTC.

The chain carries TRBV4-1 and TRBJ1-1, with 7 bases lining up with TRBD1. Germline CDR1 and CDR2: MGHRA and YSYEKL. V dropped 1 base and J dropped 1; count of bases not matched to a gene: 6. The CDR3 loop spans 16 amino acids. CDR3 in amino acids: CASSQAEGTENTEAFF. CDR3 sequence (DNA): TGCGCCAGCAGCCAAGCGGAGGGGACAGAGAACACTGAAGCTTTCTTT.

The CDR3 is CATSRDQTTDLRGNTEAFF. CDR3 DNA: TGTGCCACCAGCAGAGATCAAACGACCGACCTGCGGGGTAACACTGAAGCTTTCTTT. The chain links TRBV15 to TRBJ1-1; D uncertain. Germline V CDR1 and CDR2: LNHNV, YYDKDF (reference sequence). The CDR3 is 19 amino acids. Between the trimmed V and J ends, which lost 0 bases and 2 bases, there was a span of 22 bases.

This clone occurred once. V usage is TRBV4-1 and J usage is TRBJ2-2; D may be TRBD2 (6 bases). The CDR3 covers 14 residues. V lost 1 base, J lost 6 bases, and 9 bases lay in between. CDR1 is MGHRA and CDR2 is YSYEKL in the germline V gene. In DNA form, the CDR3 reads TGCGCCAGCAGCCAAGCACTAGCCCCCGGGGAGCTGTTTTTT. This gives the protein CASSQALAPGELFF.

The CDR3 DNA sequence: TGTGCCAGCCAGACTAGCGAATACAATGAGCAGTTCTTC. Its translation: CASQTSEYNEQFF. The rearrangement joins TRBV6-1 to TRBJ2-1, with 8 nucleotides matching TRBD2. J gave up 4 bases and V 8 bases, and 4 bases lay outside the gene matches. Germline CDR1 MNHNS, CDR2 SASEGT. CDR3 size: 13 residues.

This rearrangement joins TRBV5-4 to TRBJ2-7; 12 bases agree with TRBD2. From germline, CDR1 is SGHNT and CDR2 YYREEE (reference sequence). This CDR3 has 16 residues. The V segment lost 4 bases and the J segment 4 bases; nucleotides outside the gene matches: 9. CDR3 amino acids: CASSTWTSGKVYEQYF. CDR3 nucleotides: TGTGCCAGCAGCACCTGGACTAGCGGGAAGGTTTACGAGCAGTACTTC.